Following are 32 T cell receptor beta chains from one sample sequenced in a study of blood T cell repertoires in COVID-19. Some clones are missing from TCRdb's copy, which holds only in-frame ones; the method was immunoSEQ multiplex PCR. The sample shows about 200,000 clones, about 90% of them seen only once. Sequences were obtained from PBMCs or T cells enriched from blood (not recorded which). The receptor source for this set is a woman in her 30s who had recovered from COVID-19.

The CDR3 nucleotides read TGCGCCGCCCGGGACAGTCGGAACACTGAAGCTTTCTTT. Its protein product is CAARDSRNTEAFF. V usage is TRBV4-1 and J usage is TRBJ1-1; TRBD1 matches 7 bases. Germline CDR1 is MGHRA and CDR2 is YSYEKL. The CDR3 consists of 13 residues. V was clipped by 11 bases and J by 1 base; unmatched bases: 7.

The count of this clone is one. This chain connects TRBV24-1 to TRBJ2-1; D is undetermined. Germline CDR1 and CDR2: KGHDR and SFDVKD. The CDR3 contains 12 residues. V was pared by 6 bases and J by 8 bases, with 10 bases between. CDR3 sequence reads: CATSPSSDEQFF. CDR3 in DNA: TGTGCCACCAGTCCCTCTTCGGATGAGCAGTTCTTC.

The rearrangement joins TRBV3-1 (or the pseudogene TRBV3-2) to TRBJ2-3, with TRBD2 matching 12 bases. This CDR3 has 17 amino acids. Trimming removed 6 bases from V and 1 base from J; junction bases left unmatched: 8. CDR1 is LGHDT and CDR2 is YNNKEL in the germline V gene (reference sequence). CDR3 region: CASSRTSGVMGTDTQYF. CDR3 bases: TGTGCCAGCAGTCGGACTAGCGGGGTGATGGGCACAGATACGCAGTATTTT.

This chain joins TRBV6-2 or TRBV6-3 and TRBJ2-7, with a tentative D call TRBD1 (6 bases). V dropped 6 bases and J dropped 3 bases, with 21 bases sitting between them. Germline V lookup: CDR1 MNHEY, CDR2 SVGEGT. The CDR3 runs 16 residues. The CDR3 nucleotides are TGTGCCAGCAGCCCAAATCTGGGGGCGAAGGGCTACGAGCAGTACTTC. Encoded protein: CASSPNLGAKGYEQYF.

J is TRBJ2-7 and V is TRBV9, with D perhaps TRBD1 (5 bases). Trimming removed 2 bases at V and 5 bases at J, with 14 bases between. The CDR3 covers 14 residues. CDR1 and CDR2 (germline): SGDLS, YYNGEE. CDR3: CASSVAGRHHEQYF. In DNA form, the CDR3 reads TGTGCCAGCAGCGTGGCAGGGCGCCACCACGAGCAGTACTTC.

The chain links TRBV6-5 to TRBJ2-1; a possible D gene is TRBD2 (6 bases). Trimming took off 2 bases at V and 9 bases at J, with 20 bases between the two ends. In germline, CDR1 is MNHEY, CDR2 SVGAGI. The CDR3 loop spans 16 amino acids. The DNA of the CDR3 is TGTGCCAGCAGTTACCAGGAGGGACTGCGATCCGGTGAGCAGTTCTTC. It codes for CASSYQEGLRSGEQFF.

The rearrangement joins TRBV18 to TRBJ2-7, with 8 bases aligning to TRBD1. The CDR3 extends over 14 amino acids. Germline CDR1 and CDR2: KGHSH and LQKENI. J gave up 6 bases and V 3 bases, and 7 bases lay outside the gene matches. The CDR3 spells CASSPSGTGVEQYF. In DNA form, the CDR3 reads TGTGCCAGCTCACCCTCCGGGACAGGTGTCGAGCAGTACTTC.

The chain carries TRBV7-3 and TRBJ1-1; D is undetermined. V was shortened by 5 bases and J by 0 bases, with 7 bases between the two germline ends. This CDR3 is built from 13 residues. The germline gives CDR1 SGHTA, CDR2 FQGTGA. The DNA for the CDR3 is TGTGCCAGCAGCGCCTATATGAACACTGAAGCTTTCTTT. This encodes CASSAYMNTEAFF.

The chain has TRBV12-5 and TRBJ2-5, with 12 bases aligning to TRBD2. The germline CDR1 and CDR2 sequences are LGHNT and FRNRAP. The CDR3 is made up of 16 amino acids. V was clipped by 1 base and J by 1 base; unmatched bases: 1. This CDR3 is CASGLGTSGAQETQYF. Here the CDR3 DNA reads TGTGCTAGTGGTTTGGGGACTAGCGGGGCCCAAGAGACCCAGTACTTC.

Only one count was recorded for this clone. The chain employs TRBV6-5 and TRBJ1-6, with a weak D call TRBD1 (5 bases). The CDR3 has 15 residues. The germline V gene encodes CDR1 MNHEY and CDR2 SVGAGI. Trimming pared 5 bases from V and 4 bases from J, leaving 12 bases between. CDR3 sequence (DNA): TGTGCCAGCAGTAGCCGACAGTCATATAATTCACCCCTCCACTTT. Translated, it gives CASSSRQSYNSPLHF.

Written as DNA, the CDR3 is TGCGCCAGCAGCTTGGCCATTGTGGCGAACACTGAAGCTTTCTTT. Amino acid sequence: CASSLAIVANTEAFF. The gene calls are TRBV5-1 and TRBJ1-1; D remains ambiguous. V was pared by 0 bases and J by 1 base, with 10 bases between. The CDR3 extends over 15 amino acids. Germline V gene sequence: CDR1 SGHRS, CDR2 YFSETQ.

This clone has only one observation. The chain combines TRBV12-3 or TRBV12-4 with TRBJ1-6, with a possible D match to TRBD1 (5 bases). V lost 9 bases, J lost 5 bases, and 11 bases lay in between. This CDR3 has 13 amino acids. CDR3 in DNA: TGTGCCAGTTGGGCAGGGCATAATTCACCCCTCCACTTT. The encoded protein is CASWAGHNSPLHF.

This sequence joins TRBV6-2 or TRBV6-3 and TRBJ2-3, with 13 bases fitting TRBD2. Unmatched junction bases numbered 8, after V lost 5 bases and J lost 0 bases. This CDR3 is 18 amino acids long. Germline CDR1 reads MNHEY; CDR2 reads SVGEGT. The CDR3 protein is CASSTPGLAGTSTDTQYF. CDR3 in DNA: TGTGCCAGCAGTACCCCGGGACTAGCGGGAACTAGCACAGATACGCAGTATTTT.

The DNA of the CDR3 is TGCGCCAGCAGCCCAGGGACTAGCGGCAACAATGAGCAGTTCTTC. Protein product: CASSPGTSGNNEQFF. The rearrangement uses TRBV5-1 and TRBJ2-1; 11 bases are a match to TRBD2. The length of the CDR3 is 15 residues. J was trimmed by 5 bases and V by 4 bases; bases with no gene match: 5. Germline V gives CDR1 SGHRS, CDR2 YFSETQ.

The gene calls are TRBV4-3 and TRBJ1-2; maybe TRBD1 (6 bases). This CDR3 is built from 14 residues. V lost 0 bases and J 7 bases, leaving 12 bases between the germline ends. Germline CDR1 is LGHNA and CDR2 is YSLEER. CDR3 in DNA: TGCGCCAGCAGCCAAGACAGGGGAAGAGTTGGCTACACCTTC. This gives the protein CASSQDRGRVGYTF.

The CDR3 nucleotides read TGTGCCAGCTCACCATCCTACTCACAGGGGGCTGAAGCTTTCTTT. It is translated as CASSPSYSQGAEAFF. The chain recombines TRBV18 with TRBJ1-1; 8 positions match TRBD1. Germline V gene data show CDR1 as KGHSH and CDR2 as LQKENI. Losses at the gene ends were 2 bases for V and 6 bases for J; bases not matched to a gene: 8. The length of the CDR3 is 15 residues.

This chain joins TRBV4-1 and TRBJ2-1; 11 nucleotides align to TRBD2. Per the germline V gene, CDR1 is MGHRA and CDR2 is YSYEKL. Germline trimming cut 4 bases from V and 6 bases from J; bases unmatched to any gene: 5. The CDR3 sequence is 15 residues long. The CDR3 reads CASSLTSGSRNEQFF. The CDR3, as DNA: TGCGCCAGCAGCCTCACTAGCGGGAGTCGCAATGAGCAGTTCTTC.

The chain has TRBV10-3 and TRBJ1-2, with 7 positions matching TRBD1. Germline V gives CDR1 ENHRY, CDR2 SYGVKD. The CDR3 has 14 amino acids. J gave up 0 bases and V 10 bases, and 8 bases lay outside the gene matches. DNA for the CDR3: TGTGCCACCCTAGGGGGCTCGACTAACTATGGCTACACCTTC. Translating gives CATLGGSTNYGYTF.

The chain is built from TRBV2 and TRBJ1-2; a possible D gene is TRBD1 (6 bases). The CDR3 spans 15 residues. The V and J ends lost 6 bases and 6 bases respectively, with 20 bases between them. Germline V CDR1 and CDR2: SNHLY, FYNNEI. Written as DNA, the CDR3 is TGTGCCAGCAGACCCCGGACAGCCGAAACCCATGGCTACACCTTC. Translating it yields CASRPRTAETHGYTF.

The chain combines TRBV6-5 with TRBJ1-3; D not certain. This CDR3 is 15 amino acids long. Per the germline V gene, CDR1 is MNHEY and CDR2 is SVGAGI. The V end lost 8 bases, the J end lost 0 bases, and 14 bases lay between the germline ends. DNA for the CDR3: TGTGCCAGCCAGCGCAGTCATTACTCTGGAAACACCATATATTTT. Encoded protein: CASQRSHYSGNTIYF.

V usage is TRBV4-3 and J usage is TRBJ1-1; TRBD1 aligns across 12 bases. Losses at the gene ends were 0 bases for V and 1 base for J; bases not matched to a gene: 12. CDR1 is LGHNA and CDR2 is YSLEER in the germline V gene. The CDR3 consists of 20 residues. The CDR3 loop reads CASSQDGGTGGDWGNTEAFF. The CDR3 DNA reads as TGCGCCAGCAGCCAAGATGGTGGGACAGGGGGCGATTGGGGGAACACTGAAGCTTTCTTT.

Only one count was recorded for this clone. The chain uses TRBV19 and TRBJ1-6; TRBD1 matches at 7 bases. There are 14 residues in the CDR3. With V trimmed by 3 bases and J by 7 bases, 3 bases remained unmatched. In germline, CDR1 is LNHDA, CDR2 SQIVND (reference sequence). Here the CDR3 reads CASSIYRGNSPLHF. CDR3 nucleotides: TGTGCCAGTAGTATCTACAGGGGAAATTCACCCCTCCACTTT.

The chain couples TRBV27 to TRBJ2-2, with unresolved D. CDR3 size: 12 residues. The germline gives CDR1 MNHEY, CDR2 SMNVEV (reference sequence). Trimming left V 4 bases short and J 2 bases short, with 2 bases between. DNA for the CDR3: TGTGCCAGCAGTTCTAACACCGGGGAGCTGTTTTTT. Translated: CASSSNTGELFF.

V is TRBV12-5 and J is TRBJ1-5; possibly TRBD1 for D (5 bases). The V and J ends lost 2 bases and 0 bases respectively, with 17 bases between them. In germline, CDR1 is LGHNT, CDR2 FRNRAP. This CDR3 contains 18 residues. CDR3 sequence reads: CASGLPGRGGGSNQPQHF. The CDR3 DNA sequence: TGTGCTAGTGGTTTGCCGGGGAGGGGCGGAGGTAGCAATCAGCCCCAGCATTTT.

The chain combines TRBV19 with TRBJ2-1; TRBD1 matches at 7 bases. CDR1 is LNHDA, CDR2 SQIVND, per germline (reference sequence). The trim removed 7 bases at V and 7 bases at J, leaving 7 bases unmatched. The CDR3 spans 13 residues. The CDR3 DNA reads TGTGCCAGTACAGGGGGAGTCATGAATGAGCAGTTCTTC. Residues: CASTGGVMNEQFF.

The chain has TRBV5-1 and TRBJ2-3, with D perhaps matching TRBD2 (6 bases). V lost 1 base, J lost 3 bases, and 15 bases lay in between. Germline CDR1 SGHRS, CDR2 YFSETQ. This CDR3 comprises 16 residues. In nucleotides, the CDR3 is TGCGCCAGCAGCTTGCAAGGTCGGGAGAGGACAGATACGCAGTATTTT. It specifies CASSLQGRERTDTQYF.

The CDR3 DNA reads as TGTGCCAGCAGCTCGGACAGAAGTAATGAAAAACTGTTTTTT. The encoded protein is CASSSDRSNEKLFF. The chain uses TRBV11-1 and TRBJ1-4; perhaps TRBD1 as D (6 bases). Looked up from germline, CDR1 is SGHAT and CDR2 is FQDESV (reference sequence). The CDR3 has 14 residues. Trimming stripped 4 bases from V and 4 bases from J, with 10 bases between.

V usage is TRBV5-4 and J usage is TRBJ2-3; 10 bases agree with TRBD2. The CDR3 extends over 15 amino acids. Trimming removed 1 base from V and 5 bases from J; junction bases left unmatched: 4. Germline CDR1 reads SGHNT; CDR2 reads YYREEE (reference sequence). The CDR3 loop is CASSLTGTSEDTQYF. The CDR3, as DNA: TGTGCCAGCAGCTTGACCGGGACTAGCGAAGATACGCAGTATTTT.

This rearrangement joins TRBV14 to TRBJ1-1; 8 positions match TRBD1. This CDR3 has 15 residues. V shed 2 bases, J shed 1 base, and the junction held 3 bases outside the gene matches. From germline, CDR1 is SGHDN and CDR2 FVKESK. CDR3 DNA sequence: TGTGCCAGCAGCCAACTGACAGGGGCGAACACTGAAGCTTTCTTT. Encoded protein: CASSQLTGANTEAFF.

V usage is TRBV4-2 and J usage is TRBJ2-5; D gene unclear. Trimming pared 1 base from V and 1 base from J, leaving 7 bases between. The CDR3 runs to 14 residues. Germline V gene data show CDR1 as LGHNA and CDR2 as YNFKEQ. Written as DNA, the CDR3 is TGTGCCAGCAGCCAAGGTCAGATCCAAGAGACCCAGTACTTC. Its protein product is CASSQGQIQETQYF.

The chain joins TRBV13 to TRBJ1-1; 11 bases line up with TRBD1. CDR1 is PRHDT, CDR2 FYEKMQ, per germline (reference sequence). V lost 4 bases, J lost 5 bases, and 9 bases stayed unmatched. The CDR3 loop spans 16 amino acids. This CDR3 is CASSSRTGGLWTEAFF. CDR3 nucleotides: TGTGCCAGCAGCTCGCGGACAGGGGGCCTTTGGACTGAAGCTTTCTTT.

The CDR3 nucleotides are TGTGCCAGCAGCCGAGGGACAAATCAGCCCCAGCATTTT. It translates to CASSRGTNQPQHF. The chain uses TRBV3-1 (or the pseudogene TRBV3-2) and TRBJ1-5; possibly TRBD1 for D (6 bases). This CDR3 has 13 residues. The germline V and J ends were trimmed by 4 bases and 4 bases, with 8 bases remaining between them. In germline, CDR1 is LGHDT, CDR2 YNNKEL (reference sequence).